The clone carrying this TCR beta chain was observed many times. Its cognate antigen is unknown. The data are from a study of identical twins. Overall study results and limits: Twins shared out-of-frame alpha sequences with excess low generation probability.

The CDR3 consists of 15 residues. Trimming took 2 bases from V and 3 from J; bases not matched to a gene: 8. Germline CDR1 and CDR2: SGHRS and YFSETQ. In TCRdb, the 5' RACE reads were re-called with MiXCR into one record per CDR3 protein. The sample lists 500,000 to 600,000 distinct CDR3 sequences, about 20% seen once, with approximately 0.95% in the top ten. This sample also belongs to another study, concerning T cells expressing NK-cell markers. That work adds: It was sorted CD3+CD56+NKG2C+, CD3+CD56+NKG2C- and CD3+CD56-NKG2C+ T cells that supplied the TCR beta repertoires.

The chain recombines TRBV5-1 with TRBJ2-7; 7 positions match TRBD1. Sequenced material: CD4+ T cells sorted from blood. The receptor's source is a woman between 18 and 30 years old in good health. CDR3 nucleotide sequence: TGCGCCAGCAGCTTACGAATATGGGACAGCTACGAGCAGTACTTC. Protein: CASSLRIWDSYEQYF.